These T cell receptor beta chains were read from a single sample in a study of cytomegalovirus exposure and HLA in healthy donors. TCRdb's copy holds only in-frame clones and misses some; the assay was immunoSEQ multiplex PCR. The sample has approximately 280,000 clones; 65% to 90% are singletons. Sequenced: PBMCs. The receptors were sampled from a woman aged 18-35 years in good health and CMV-seronegative. Both conserved end residues are part of each CDR3. D genes are given only for firm matches. For some rows the clone size is stated as once, few or many, or as a class when expanded; others skip it.

clone_size	d_call	v_call	j_call	cdr3_aa	cdr3_nt
NA	TRBD1	TRBV19	TRBJ1-3	CASSSGQGDLSGNTIYF	TGTGCCAGTAGTTCGGGACAGGGGGATCTCTCGGGAAACACCATATATTTT
NA	TRBD1	TRBV29-1	TRBJ1-5	CSAVGQEGNQPQHF	TGCAGCGCGGTGGGACAGGAGGGCAATCAGCCCCAGCATTTT
NA	TRBD2	TRBV5-1	TRBJ2-7	CASSLGLAGGKAYEQYF	TGCGCCAGCAGCTTGGGACTAGCGGGAGGCAAAGCCTACGAGCAGTACTTC
NA	NA	TRBV10-1	TRBJ2-1	CASSELLQGTDEQFF	TGCGCCAGCAGTGAGCTTTTACAGGGAACGGATGAGCAGTTCTTC
NA	NA	TRBV6-1	TRBJ1-4	CAGGQKLPTNEKLFF	TGTGCCGGAGGACAGAAACTTCCAACTAATGAAAAACTGTTTTTT
NA	NA	TRBV7-8	TRBJ1-3	CASSPGWASSGNTIYF	TGTGCCAGCAGCCCCGGTTGGGCCAGCTCTGGAAACACCATATATTTT
NA	TRBD1	TRBV30	TRBJ2-3	CAWGPGGAEDTQYF	TGTGCCTGGGGGCCAGGGGGCGCGGAAGATACGCAGTATTTT
NA	NA	TRBV28	TRBJ1-5	CASSLYGVHGRNQPQHF	TGTGCCAGCAGTTTATACGGGGTTCATGGACGCAATCAGCCCCAGCATTTT
NA	NA	TRBV14	TRBJ1-4	CASSQGSGKKLFF	TGTGCCAGCAGCCAAGGATCCGGGAAGAAACTGTTTTTT
NA	TRBD2	TRBV27	TRBJ2-2	CASSSLAGGITGELFF	TGTGCCAGCAGTTCCCTAGCGGGAGGAATCACCGGGGAGCTGTTTTTT
NA	NA	TRBV7-2	TRBJ1-2	CASSLVRGGYTF	TGTGCCAGCAGCTTAGTACGGGGGGGCTACACCTTC
NA	TRBD2	TRBV29-1	TRBJ2-1	CSATRLAEYVNEQFF	TGCAGCGCTACCCGACTAGCGGAATACGTCAATGAGCAGTTCTTC
NA	TRBD1	TRBV2	TRBJ2-3	CASSDDRATDTQYF	TGTGCCAGCAGTGACGACAGGGCAACAGATACGCAGTATTTT
NA	NA	TRBV7-8	TRBJ2-1	CASSFGGSSSYNEQFF	TGTGCCAGCAGCTTCGGCGGATCTAGCTCCTACAATGAGCAGTTCTTC
NA	NA	TRBV5-1	TRBJ1-2	CASTEMGRGSYGYTF	TGCGCCAGCACCGAAATGGGTAGGGGCTCCTATGGCTACACCTTC
NA	TRBD1	TRBV9	TRBJ1-1	CASSVVTGDTEAFF	TGTGCCAGCAGCGTTGTGACAGGGGACACTGAAGCTTTCTTT
once	NA	TRBV11-3	TRBJ2-3	CATRRDGDTQYF	TGTGCCACTCGGCGGGATGGAGATACGCAGTATTTT
NA	NA	TRBV5-4	TRBJ2-5	CALGQYQETQYF	TGTGCCTTGGGGCAGTACCAAGAGACCCAGTACTTC
once	TRBD1	TRBV4-1	TRBJ1-2	CASSRPGTGRNYGYTF	TGCGCCAGCAGCCGCCCCGGGACAGGGCGAAACTATGGCTACACCTTC
once	TRBD1	TRBV6-5	TRBJ2-5	CASSRDRGRETQYF	TGTGCCAGCAGCCGGGACAGGGGGCGGGAGACCCAGTACTTC
NA	TRBD1	TRBV4-1	TRBJ1-3	CASSPGDREGNTIYF	TGCGCCAGCAGCCCGGGGGACAGGGAAGGAAACACCATATATTTT
NA	TRBD1	TRBV4-1	TRBJ1-1	CASSLGGQPTTEAFF	TGCGCCAGCAGCCTCGGGGGACAGCCGACCACTGAAGCTTTCTTT
once	NA	TRBV5-4	TRBJ1-1	CASSYYPEENTEAFF	TGTGCCAGCAGCTATTACCCGGAGGAGAACACTGAAGCTTTCTTT
NA	NA	TRBV7-2	TRBJ2-6	CASSYWRGANVLTF	TGTGCCAGCAGCTATTGGAGGGGGGCCAACGTCCTGACTTTC
NA	TRBD1	TRBV13	TRBJ1-4	CASSLGRQGANEKLFF	TGTGCCAGCAGCTTAGGCCGGCAGGGGGCTAATGAAAAACTGTTTTTT
NA	NA	TRBV10-3	TRBJ1-6	CAISEGGGYSPLHF	TGTGCCATCAGTGAGGGGGGAGGGTATTCACCCCTCCACTTT
NA	TRBD1	TRBV27	TRBJ2-7	CASSLRGQSFRRYEQYF	TGTGCCAGCAGTTTAAGGGGACAGTCCTTCCGCCGCTACGAGCAGTACTTC
NA	TRBD2	TRBV19	TRBJ2-1	CASSRLAVRGNEQFF	TGTGCCAGTAGTCGACTAGCGGTTCGGGGAAATGAGCAGTTCTTC
NA	TRBD1	TRBV4-3	TRBJ1-1	CASSQETGARGTEAFF	TGCGCCAGCAGCCAAGAGACAGGGGCCCGGGGGACTGAAGCTTTCTTT
NA	NA	TRBV28	TRBJ2-5	CASSPPDQETQYF	TGTGCCAGCAGTCCCCCCGACCAAGAGACCCAGTACTTC
NA	NA	TRBV30	TRBJ2-7	CAWSPPGLREIYEQYF	TGTGCCTGGAGTCCTCCAGGGCTCCGGGAGATCTACGAGCAGTACTTC
NA	NA	TRBV6-6	TRBJ1-2	CASSYPRGDQGGYTF	TGTGCCAGCAGTTACCCCCGGGGGGACCAAGGTGGCTACACCTTC
NA	TRBD2	TRBV5-1	TRBJ2-5	CASSMAGLAQETQYF	TGCGCCAGCAGCATGGCGGGACTAGCACAAGAGACCCAGTACTTC
NA	TRBD1	TRBV27	TRBJ1-5	CASSSRQGLNQPQHF	TGTGCCAGCAGTTCCAGACAGGGTCTCAATCAGCCCCAGCATTTT
NA	NA	TRBV6-5	TRBJ1-1	CASSPQIFMNTEAFF	TGTGCCAGCAGTCCACAAATTTTCATGAACACTGAAGCTTTCTTT
NA	TRBD2	TRBV10-1	TRBJ2-5	CASSVSLAGGQETQYF	TGCGCCAGCAGTGTCTCCCTAGCGGGAGGGCAAGAGACCCAGTACTTC
NA	NA	TRBV27	TRBJ2-2	CASTSRGAGTGELFF	TGTGCCAGCACCTCCCGGGGGGCAGGGACCGGGGAGCTGTTTTTT
NA	TRBD1	TRBV9	TRBJ2-2	CASSLDRGHTGELFF	TGTGCCAGCAGCCTCGACAGGGGACACACCGGGGAGCTGTTTTTT
once	NA	TRBV14	TRBJ1-2	CASSQVSGMDNGYTF	TGTGCCAGCAGCCAAGTTTCAGGGATGGACAATGGCTACACCTTC
few	NA	TRBV2	TRBJ1-1	CASSVQPNTEAFF	TGTGCCAGCAGTGTACAGCCGAACACTGAAGCTTTCTTT